This TCR beta chain was recovered during a study of T cell responses to AZD1222 COVID-19 vaccine. Germline-derived CDR1 and CDR2 are MNHEY and SVGAGI. Trimming took off 4 bases at V and 3 bases at J, with 9 bases between the two ends. The CDR3 is made up of 14 amino acids. TCRdb's copy holds only in-frame clones and misses some; the assay was immunoSEQ multiplex PCR. The sample carries 130,000 or so clones, 75% to 90% recorded once. This clone was observed once. The antigen is undetermined. Study-wide results and caveats: Spike-specific TCR breadth and depth grew following two AZD1222 doses. In a largely white British group with more females than males, clonal diversity was possibly underestimated. Baseline antibody screening turned up just a handful of seropositive AZD1222 recipients. As reported, nearly half of all spike-specific TCRs target variant regions that are unmutated.

V is TRBV6-5 and J is TRBJ1-4; tentative D call: TRBD1 (6 bases). The clonotype comes from an adult in good health. The sample here was peripheral blood, taken on day 0 of AZD1222 vaccination. The CDR3 loop reads CASSFRGPNEKLFF. CDR3 DNA sequence: TGTGCCAGCAGTTTCAGGGGTCCTAATGAAAAACTGTTTTTT.